These 23 T cell receptor beta chains share one sample of origin, sequenced in a study of cytomegalovirus exposure and HLA in healthy donors. The study ran its PCR with 60 Vbeta and 13 Jbeta primers. Method: immunoSEQ multiplex PCR; TCRdb's copy keeps in-frame clones and lacks some. The sample consists of more than 90,000 clones, roughly four fifths of them appearing once. Sequences were obtained from PBMCs. Every receptor here comes from a human donor in good health.

The genes are TRBV7-2 and TRBJ2-1, with 9 bases aligning to TRBD1. The germline V gene encodes CDR1 SGHTA and CDR2 FQGNSA. The V gene end was trimmed by 4 bases and the J gene end by 5 bases; junction bases not matched to a gene: 6. The CDR3 consists of 15 residues. CDR3 sequence reads: CASSSIGTGNNEQFF. CDR3 DNA sequence: TGTGCCAGCAGCTCAATCGGGACAGGGAACAATGAGCAGTTCTTC.

This clone was counted a single time. This chain uses TRBV18 with TRBJ1-1; 9 nucleotides agree with TRBD1. The CDR3 loop spans 16 amino acids. Trimming at V came to 0 bases and at J to 3 bases, leaving 5 bases not matched to a gene. Germline V CDR1 and CDR2: KGHSH, LQKENI. The CDR3, as DNA: TGTGCCAGCTCACCACCCAAAGGACAGGGGTACACTGAAGCTTTCTTT. It codes for CASSPPKGQGYTEAFF.

The CDR3 DNA reads TGTGCCAGTAGTATAGCTGGGACAGCCTATGGCTACACCTTC. Protein sequence: CASSIAGTAYGYTF. The V gene is TRBV19, the J gene TRBJ1-2, with 7 nucleotides matching TRBD1. Germline lookup yields CDR1 LNHDA and CDR2 SQIVND (reference sequence). V lost 1 base to trimming and J lost 4 bases; unmatched junction nucleotides: 3. The CDR3 has 14 amino acids. The entire variable domain, with the rest obtained from reference TRBV19 and TRBJ1-2, is as follows: DGGITQSPKYLFRKEGQNVTLSCEQNLNHDAMYWYRQDPGQGLRLIYYSQIVNDFQKGDIAEGYSVSREKKESFPLTVTSAQKNPTAFYLCASSIAGTAYGYTFGSGTRLTVV.

The chain recombines TRBV5-1 with TRBJ2-7, with 7 bases that match TRBD1. CDR3 size: 14 residues. Trimming cost V 5 bases and J 7 bases; bases outside gene matches: 12. CDR1 SGHRS and CDR2 YFSETQ come from the germline V gene. This chain's CDR3 is CASSTGANTGEQYF. CDR3 nucleotides: TGCGCCAGCAGTACAGGGGCTAATACGGGAGAGCAGTACTTC.

This chain links TRBV11-3 with TRBJ1-1; 7 bases align to TRBD1. The junction had 7 bases not matched to a gene; V was cut back by 3 bases and J by 3 bases. Germline lookup yields CDR1 SGHNT and CDR2 YENEEA. The CDR3 runs 15 residues. DNA of the CDR3: TGTGCCAGCAGCTTGCGGGGACAGCCTCACACTGAAGCTTTCTTT. Residues: CASSLRGQPHTEAFF.

V usage is TRBV19 and J usage is TRBJ1-1, with D possibly TRBD1 on 5 matching bases. The CDR3 spans 16 residues. Germline V gives CDR1 LNHDA, CDR2 SQIVND (reference sequence). V lost 4 bases and J 6 bases, leaving 21 bases between the germline ends. The CDR3 sequence is CASSTPEGGARAEAFF. CDR3 DNA sequence: TGTGCCAGTAGTACCCCCGAGGGAGGGGCGAGGGCTGAAGCTTTCTTT.

This chain's CDR3 is CASSRPTGTYEQYF. As DNA, the CDR3 is TGTGCCAGCAGCCGACCGACAGGAACCTACGAGCAGTACTTC. The chain carries TRBV6-6 and TRBJ2-7; weak D call: TRBD1 (6 bases). The CDR3 has 14 residues. Germline V gives CDR1 MNHNY, CDR2 SVGAGI (reference sequence). V was clipped by 6 bases and J by 2 bases, with 14 bases between them.

The chain has TRBV7-6 and TRBJ2-2, with D possibly being TRBD2 (5 bases). Germline CDR1 SGHVS, CDR2 FNYEAQ. Trimming removed 4 bases at V and 1 base at J, with 13 bases between. This CDR3 spans 16 amino acids. CDR3 bases: TGTGCCAGCAGCTCCTCTATCGGGAAGAACACCGGGGAGCTGTTTTTT. Protein sequence: CASSSSIGKNTGELFF.

The chain joins TRBV5-4 to TRBJ1-6; tentatively, D is TRBD1 (5 bases). Trimming stripped 4 bases from V and 5 bases from J, with 19 bases between. This CDR3 comprises 17 residues. Germline loops: CDR1 SGHNT, CDR2 YYREEE (reference sequence). The CDR3 DNA follows: TGTGCCAGCAGCGCCCTTGTCAGGGCTATCGATAATTCACCCCTCCACTTT. Amino acids: CASSALVRAIDNSPLHF.

This clone came up a few times. The V and J genes are TRBV5-5 and TRBJ1-2; unclear D gene. The germline V and J ends were trimmed by 6 bases and 0 bases, with 12 bases remaining between them. Germline V gene sequence: CDR1 SGHKS, CDR2 YYEKEE (reference sequence). The CDR3 contains 14 residues. This chain's CDR3 is CASKDYNSNYGYTF. CDR3 nucleotide sequence: TGTGCCAGCAAAGACTACAATTCTAACTATGGCTACACCTTC.

The chain combines TRBV5-1 with TRBJ1-2; D unresolved. Germline CDR1 SGHRS, CDR2 YFSETQ. The CDR3 is 17 amino acids. V was shortened by 1 base and J by 3 bases, with 19 bases between the two germline ends. The CDR3 region has the DNA TGCGCCAGCAGCTTGTTTCCCGGGGTCGGGTTCGACTATGGCTACACCTTC. Amino acids: CASSLFPGVGFDYGYTF.

The chain carries TRBV21-1 and TRBJ1-2; TRBD1, the table's D call, lacks a check against the DNA. TRBV21-1 is noted as a pseudogene. This CDR3 is built from 11 residues. The CDR3 coding sequence is TGTGCCAGCACTGGACAGGATGGCTACACCTTC. Its protein product is CASTGQDGYTF.

This chain joins TRBV10-3 and TRBJ2-5; TRBD2 is a possible D gene (6 bases). The V gene lost 7 bases and the J gene lost 0 bases, with 12 bases spanning the gap. Per the germline V gene, CDR1 is ENHRY and CDR2 is SYGVKD. This CDR3 has 14 amino acids. CDR3 residues: CAINRGGDQETQYF. DNA for the CDR3: TGTGCCATCAATCGCGGCGGGGACCAAGAGACCCAGTACTTC.

The chain carries TRBV12-5 and TRBJ1-1; D possibly corresponds to TRBD1 (5 bases). Germline CDR1 and CDR2: LGHNT and FRNRAP. The CDR3 loop spans 13 amino acids. The V and J ends lost 2 bases and 4 bases respectively, with 8 bases between them. This chain's CDR3 is CASGLSGGTEAFF. CDR3 sequence (DNA): TGTGCTAGTGGTTTGTCGGGGGGCACTGAAGCTTTCTTT.

This chain connects TRBV23-1 to TRBJ1-4, with D tentatively TRBD1 (5 bases). TRBV23-1 is an ORF for which the function is uncertain. Trimming pared 3 bases from V and 0 bases from J, leaving 17 bases between. The CDR3 contains 18 residues. The CDR3 region is CASSQEGGALATNEKLFF. In nucleotides, the CDR3 is TGCGCCAGCAGTCAGGAGGGTGGGGCCCTTGCAACTAATGAAAAACTGTTTTTT.

The V call is TRBV9, the J call TRBJ1-3; D not certain. Trimming cost V 3 bases and J 2 bases, with 6 bases left between them. Germline V gene data show CDR1 as SGDLS and CDR2 as YYNGEE. The CDR3 covers 13 residues. The CDR3 nucleotides are TGTGCCAGCAGCGGCAGGACTGGAAACACCATATATTTT. This encodes CASSGRTGNTIYF.

The V and J genes are TRBV9 and TRBJ2-1, with 8 nucleotides matching TRBD2. There are 14 residues in the CDR3. With V trimmed by 9 bases and J by 8 bases, 13 bases remained unmatched. Germline loops: CDR1 SGDLS, CDR2 YYNGEE. The CDR3 spells CATARSGGPYEQFF. DNA for the CDR3: TGTGCCACCGCCCGGAGCGGGGGTCCCTATGAGCAGTTCTTC.

This chain connects TRBV6-6 to TRBJ2-5; D perhaps matches TRBD2 (6 bases). V lost 6 bases to trimming and J lost 5 bases, with 13 bases between them. This CDR3 comprises 13 residues. Germline lookup yields CDR1 MNHNY and CDR2 SVGAGI (reference sequence). Written as DNA, the CDR3 is TGTGCCAGCAGGCGGGAAGCTAGGGAGACCCAGTACTTC. It codes for CASRREARETQYF.

The J gene is TRBJ1-1, the V gene TRBV9; D is perhaps TRBD1 (5 bases). Trimming stripped 3 bases from V and 0 bases from J, with 12 bases between. This CDR3 contains 15 residues. Per the germline V gene, CDR1 is SGDLS and CDR2 is YYNGEE. The CDR3: CASSAPRQLNTEAFF. For the CDR3, the DNA is TGTGCCAGCAGCGCCCCCCGACAGCTGAACACTGAAGCTTTCTTT.

The chain is built from TRBV2 and TRBJ1-2; D is ambiguous. Germline V CDR1 and CDR2: SNHLY, FYNNEI. Deletions cut 2 bases from V and 9 bases from J, with 10 bases between. This CDR3 comprises 12 residues. The CDR3 sequence is CASSESPGSYTF. The CDR3, as DNA: TGTGCCAGCAGTGAAAGTCCGGGAAGCTACACCTTC.

The chain is built from TRBV7-9 and TRBJ2-7; D might be TRBD2 (5 bases). This CDR3 is 16 amino acids long. Germline V lookup: CDR1 SEHNR, CDR2 FQNEAQ (reference sequence). V was pared by 1 base and J by 3 bases, with 16 bases between. The CDR3 coding sequence is TGTGCCAGCAGCTTAGGAGGAGGCCAAAAAAGCTACGAGCAGTACTTC. It translates to CASSLGGGQKSYEQYF.

There are a few counts of this clone. The rearrangement joins TRBV5-6 to TRBJ2-7; 7 bases fit TRBD1. Germline V lookup: CDR1 SGHDT, CDR2 YYEEEE. Trimming at V came to 4 bases and at J to 1 base, leaving 5 bases not matched to a gene. CDR3 length: 14 residues. This CDR3 is CASSRTGVSYEQYF. The CDR3 nucleotides read TGTGCCAGCAGCCGAACAGGGGTATCCTACGAGCAGTACTTC.

V gene TRBV5-1 combines with J gene TRBJ2-7, with 8 nucleotides matching TRBD2. The CDR3 is made up of 15 amino acids. The V and J ends lost 0 bases and 7 bases, in that order; junction bases with no gene match: 9. Germline CDR1 is SGHRS and CDR2 is YFSETQ. The CDR3 loop is CASSLAIAGSREQYF. CDR3 in DNA: TGCGCCAGCAGCTTGGCGATAGCGGGGTCTAGGGAGCAGTACTTC.